The sequence of this T cell receptor beta chain was determined in a study of response to subunit inactivated influenza vaccine. Study-wide results and limits: Seasonal influenza vaccination, on each occasion, was suggested by the authors to recruit few new T cells.

The CDR3 has 13 amino acids. The germline gives CDR1 SGDLS, CDR2 YYNGEE. The trim removed 3 bases at V and 7 bases at J, leaving 5 bases unmatched. TCRdb reprocessed the RT-PCR reads with MiXCR, giving one entry per CDR3 protein. Among hundreds of thousands of distinct CDR3 sequences listed, roughly 14% were seen once. On this clonotype: The antigen is not known.

The rearrangement joins TRBV9 to TRBJ2-7; 9 bases align to TRBD2. This sequence originates from a man in his forties or fifties who received an inactivated influenza vaccine. The source material was PBMCs from blood, sampled around two weeks before vaccination. DNA of the CDR3: TGTGCCAGCAGCGGGTCCGCGGGAGGGGAGCAGTACTTC. This gives the protein CASSGSAGGEQYF.